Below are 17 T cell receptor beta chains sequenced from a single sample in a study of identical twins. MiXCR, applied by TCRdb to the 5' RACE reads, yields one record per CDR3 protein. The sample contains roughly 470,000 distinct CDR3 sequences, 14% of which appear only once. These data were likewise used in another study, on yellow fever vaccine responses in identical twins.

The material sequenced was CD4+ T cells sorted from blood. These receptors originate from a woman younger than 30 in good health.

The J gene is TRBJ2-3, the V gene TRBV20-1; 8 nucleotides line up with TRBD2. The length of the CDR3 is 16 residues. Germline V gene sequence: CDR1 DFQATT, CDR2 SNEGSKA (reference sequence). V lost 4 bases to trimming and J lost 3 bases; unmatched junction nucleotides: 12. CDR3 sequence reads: CSATQPIAGPTDTQYF. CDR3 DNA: TGCAGTGCTACACAGCCCATAGCGGGACCTACAGATACGCAGTATTTT.

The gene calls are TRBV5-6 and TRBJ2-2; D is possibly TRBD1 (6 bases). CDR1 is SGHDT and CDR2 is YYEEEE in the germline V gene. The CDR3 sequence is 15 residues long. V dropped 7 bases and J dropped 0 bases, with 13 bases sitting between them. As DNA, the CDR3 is TGTGCCAGCGGTTGGACAGAGGCGAACACCGGGGAGCTGTTTTTT. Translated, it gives CASGWTEANTGELFF.

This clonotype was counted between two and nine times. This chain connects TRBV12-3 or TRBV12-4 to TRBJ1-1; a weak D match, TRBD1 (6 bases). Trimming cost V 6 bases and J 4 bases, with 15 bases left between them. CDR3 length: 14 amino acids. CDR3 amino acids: CASSTQGLGTEAFF. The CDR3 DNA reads TGTGCCAGCAGCACACAGGGTTTGGGCACTGAAGCTTTCTTT.

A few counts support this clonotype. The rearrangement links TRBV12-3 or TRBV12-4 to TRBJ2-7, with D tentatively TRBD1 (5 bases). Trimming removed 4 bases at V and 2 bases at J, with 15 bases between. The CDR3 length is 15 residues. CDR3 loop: CASSSDTFSPYEQYF. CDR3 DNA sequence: TGTGCCAGCAGTTCGGACACTTTTAGTCCCTACGAGCAGTACTTC.

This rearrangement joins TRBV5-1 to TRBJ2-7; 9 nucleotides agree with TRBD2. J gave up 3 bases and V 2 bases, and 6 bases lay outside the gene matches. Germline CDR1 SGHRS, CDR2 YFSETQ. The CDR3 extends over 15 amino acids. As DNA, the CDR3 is TGCGCCAGCAGCTTTTTTAGCGGGAGAGTCTACGAGCAGTACTTC. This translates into CASSFFSGRVYEQYF.

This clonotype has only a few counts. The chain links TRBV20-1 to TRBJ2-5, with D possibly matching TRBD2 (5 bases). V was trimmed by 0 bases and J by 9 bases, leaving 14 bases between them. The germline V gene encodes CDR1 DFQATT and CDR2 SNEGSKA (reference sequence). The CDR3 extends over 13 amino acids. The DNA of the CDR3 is TGCAGTGCTAGAGATCCTCTAGCCGCCCCCCAGTACTTC. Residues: CSARDPLAAPQYF.

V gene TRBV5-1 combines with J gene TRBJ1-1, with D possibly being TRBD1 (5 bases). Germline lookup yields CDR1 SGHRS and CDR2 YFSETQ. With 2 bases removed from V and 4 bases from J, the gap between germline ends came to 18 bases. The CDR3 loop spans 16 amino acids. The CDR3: CASSFKPQGAGTEAFF. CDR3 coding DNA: TGCGCCAGCAGCTTCAAACCCCAAGGGGCCGGCACTGAAGCTTTCTTT.

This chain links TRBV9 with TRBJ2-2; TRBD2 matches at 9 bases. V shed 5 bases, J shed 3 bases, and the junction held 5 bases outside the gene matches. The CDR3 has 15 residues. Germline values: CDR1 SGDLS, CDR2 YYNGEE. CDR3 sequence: CASSPSGVYTGELFF. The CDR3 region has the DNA TGTGCCAGCAGTCCTAGCGGGGTCTACACCGGGGAGCTGTTTTTT.

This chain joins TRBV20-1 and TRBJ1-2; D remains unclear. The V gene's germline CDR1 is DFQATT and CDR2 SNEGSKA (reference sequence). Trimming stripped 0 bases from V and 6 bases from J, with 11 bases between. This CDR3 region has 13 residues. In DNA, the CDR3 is TGCAGTGCTAGAGATCCAGCCAGTGATGGCTACACCTTC. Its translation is CSARDPASDGYTF.

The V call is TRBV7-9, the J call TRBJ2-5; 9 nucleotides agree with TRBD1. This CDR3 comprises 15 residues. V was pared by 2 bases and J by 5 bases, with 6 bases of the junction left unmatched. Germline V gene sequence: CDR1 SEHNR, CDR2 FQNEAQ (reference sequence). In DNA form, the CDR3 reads TGTGCCAGCAGCTTAAACAGGGGGCTGGAGGAGACCCAGTACTTC. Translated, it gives CASSLNRGLEETQYF.

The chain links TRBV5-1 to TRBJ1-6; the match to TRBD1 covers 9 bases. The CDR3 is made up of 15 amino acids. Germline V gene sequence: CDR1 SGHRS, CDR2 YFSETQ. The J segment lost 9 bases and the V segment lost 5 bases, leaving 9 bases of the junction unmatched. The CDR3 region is CASSSTGTGSSPLHF. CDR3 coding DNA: TGCGCCAGCAGTTCAACCGGGACAGGGAGTTCACCCCTCCACTTT.

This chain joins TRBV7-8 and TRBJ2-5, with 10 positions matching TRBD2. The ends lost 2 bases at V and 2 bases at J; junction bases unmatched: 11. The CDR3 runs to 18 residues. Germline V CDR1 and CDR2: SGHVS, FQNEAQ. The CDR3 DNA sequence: TGTGCCAGCAGCTTAATGGGACTAGCGTCGGCAAATCAAGAGACCCAGTACTTC. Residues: CASSLMGLASANQETQYF.

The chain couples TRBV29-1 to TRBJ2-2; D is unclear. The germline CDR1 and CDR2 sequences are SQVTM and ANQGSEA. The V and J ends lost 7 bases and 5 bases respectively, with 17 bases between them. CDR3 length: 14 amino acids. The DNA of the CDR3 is TGCAGCGCGGATCCGTTTCCCGGGACCGGGGAGCTGTTTTTT. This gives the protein CSADPFPGTGELFF.

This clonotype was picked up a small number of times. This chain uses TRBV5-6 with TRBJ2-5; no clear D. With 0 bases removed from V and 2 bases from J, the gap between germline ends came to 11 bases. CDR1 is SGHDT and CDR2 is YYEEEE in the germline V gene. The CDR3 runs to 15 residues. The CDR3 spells CASSLVSPAQETQYF. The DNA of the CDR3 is TGTGCCAGCAGCTTGGTATCCCCAGCTCAAGAGACCCAGTACTTC.

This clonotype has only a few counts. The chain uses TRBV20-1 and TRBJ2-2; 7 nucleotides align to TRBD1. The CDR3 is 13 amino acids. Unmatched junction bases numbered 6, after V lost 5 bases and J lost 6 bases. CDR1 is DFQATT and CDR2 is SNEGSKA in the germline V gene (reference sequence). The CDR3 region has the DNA TGCAGTGCTGGACAGGCGACCGCCGGGGAGCTGTTTTTT. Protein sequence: CSAGQATAGELFF.

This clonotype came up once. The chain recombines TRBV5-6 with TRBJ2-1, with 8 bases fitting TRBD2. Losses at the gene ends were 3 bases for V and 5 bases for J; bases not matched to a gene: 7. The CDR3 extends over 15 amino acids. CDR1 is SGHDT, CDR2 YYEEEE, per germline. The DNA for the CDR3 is TGTGCCAGCAGCTCAGGGACTAGACAGGACAATGAGCAGTTCTTC. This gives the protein CASSSGTRQDNEQFF.

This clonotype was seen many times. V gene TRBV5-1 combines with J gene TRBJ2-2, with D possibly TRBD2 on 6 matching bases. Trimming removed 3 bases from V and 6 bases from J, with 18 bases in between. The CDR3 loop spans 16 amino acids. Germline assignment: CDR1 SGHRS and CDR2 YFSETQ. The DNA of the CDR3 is TGCGCCAGCAGCTGGGAGGTTGTCCGCAACCCCGGGGAGCTGTTTTTT. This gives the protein CASSWEVVRNPGELFF.